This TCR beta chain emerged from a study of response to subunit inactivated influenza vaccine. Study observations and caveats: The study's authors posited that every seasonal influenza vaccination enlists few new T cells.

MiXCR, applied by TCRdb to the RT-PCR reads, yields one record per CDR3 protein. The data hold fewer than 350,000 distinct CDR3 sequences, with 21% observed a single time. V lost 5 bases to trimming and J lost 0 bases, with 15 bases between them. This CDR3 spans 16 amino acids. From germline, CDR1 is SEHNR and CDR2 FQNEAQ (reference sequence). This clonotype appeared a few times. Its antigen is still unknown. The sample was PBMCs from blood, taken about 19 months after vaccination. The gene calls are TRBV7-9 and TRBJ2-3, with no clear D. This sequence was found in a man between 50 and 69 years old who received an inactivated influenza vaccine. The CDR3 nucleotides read TGTGCCAGCAGCCTACTACCGAAGGCTAGCACAGATACGCAGTATTTT. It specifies CASSLLPKASTDTQYF.